This TCR beta chain was obtained from a study of lymphopenia after photon versus proton radiotherapy. The table came from immunoSEQ multiplex PCR; TCRdb's copy has only in-frame clones and leaves some out. The sample has about 29,000 clones, 80% to 90% seen once. Looked up from germline, CDR1 is SNHLY and CDR2 is FYNNEI. This CDR3 region has 10 residues. Trimming pared 7 bases from V and 6 bases from J, leaving 3 bases between. The chain combines TRBV2 with TRBJ2-2; D not certain. This specimen was peripheral blood, taken from a patient treated with proton-based radiotherapy. The receptor comes from a woman in her fifties or sixties with cholangiocarcinoma. Some clones in this sample may be carry-over from other donors' samples. The CDR3 reads CASKAGELFF. The CDR3 DNA sequence: TGTGCCAGCAAAGCCGGGGAGCTGTTTTTT. Full variable domain (outside the CDR3, taken from reference TRBV2 and TRBJ2-2): EPEVTQTPSHQVTQMGQEVILRCVPISNHLYFYWYRQILGQKVEFLVSFYNNEISEKSEIFDDQFSVERPDGSNFTLKIRSTKLEDSAMYFCASKAGELFFGEGSRLTVL.